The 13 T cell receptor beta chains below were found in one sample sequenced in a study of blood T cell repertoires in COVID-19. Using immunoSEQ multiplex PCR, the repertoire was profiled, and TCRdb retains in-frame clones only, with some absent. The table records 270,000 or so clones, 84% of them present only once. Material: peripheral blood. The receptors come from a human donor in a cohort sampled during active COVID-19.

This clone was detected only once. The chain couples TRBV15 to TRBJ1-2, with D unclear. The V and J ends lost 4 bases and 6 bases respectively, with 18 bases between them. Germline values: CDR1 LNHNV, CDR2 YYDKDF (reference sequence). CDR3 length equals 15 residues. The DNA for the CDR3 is TGTGCCACCAGCAAAGACGAACGGGGTACAGATGGCTACACCTTC. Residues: CATSKDERGTDGYTF. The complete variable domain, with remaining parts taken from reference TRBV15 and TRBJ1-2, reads DAMVIQNPRYQVTQFGKPVTLSCSQTLNHNVMYWYQQKSSQAPKLLFHYYDKDFNNEADTPDNFQSRRPNTSFCFLDIRSPGLGDTAMYLCATSKDERGTDGYTFGSGTRLTVV.

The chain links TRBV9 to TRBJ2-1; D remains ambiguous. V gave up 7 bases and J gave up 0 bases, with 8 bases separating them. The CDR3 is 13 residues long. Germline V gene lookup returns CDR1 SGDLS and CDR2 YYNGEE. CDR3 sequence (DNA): TGTGCCAGCGCAGGCATCTCCTACAATGAGCAGTTCTTC. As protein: CASAGISYNEQFF. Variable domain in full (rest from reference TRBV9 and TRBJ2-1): DSGVTQTPKHLITATGQRVTLRCSPRSGDLSVYWYQQSLDQGLQFLIQYYNGEERAKGNILERFSAQQFPDLHSELNLSSLELGDSALYFCASAGISYNEQFFGPGTRLTVL.

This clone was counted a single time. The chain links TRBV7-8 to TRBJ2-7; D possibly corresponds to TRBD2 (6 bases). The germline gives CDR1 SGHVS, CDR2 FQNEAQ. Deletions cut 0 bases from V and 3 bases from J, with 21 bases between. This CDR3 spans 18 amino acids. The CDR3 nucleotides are TGTGCCAGCAGCTTAGCAATGGCCGGGACTCACGCTATCTACGAGCAGTACTTC. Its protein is CASSLAMAGTHAIYEQYF.

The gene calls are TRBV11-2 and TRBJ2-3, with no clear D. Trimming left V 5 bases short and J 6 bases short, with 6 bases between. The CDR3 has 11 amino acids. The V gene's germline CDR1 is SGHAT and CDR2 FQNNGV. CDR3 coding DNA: TGTGCCAGCAGCCTCTCTGATACGCAGTATTTT. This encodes CASSLSDTQYF.

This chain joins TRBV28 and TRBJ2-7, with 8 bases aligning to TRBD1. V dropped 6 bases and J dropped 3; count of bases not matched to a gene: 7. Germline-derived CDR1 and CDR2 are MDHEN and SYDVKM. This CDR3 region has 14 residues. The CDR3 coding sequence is TGTGCCAGCAGACCGGACAGGGTATTCTACGAGCAGTACTTC. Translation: CASRPDRVFYEQYF.

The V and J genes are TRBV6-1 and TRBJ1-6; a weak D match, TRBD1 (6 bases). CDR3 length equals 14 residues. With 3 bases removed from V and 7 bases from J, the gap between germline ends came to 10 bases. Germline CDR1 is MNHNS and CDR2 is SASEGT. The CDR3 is CASSEGARNSPLHF. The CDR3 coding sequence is TGTGCCAGCAGTGAGGGGGCGAGGAATTCACCCCTCCACTTT.

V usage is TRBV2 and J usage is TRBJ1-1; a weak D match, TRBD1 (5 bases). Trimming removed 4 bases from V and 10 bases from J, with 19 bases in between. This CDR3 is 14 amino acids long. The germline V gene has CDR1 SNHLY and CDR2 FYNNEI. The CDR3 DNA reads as TGTGCCAGCAGTGTTGGGCAGGGCCCTTTCGGAGCTTTCTTT. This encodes CASSVGQGPFGAFF.

This CDR3 reads CASTVELGTQETQYF. As DNA, the CDR3 is TGTGCCAGCACCGTAGAGCTCGGGACTCAAGAGACCCAGTACTTC. The chain combines TRBV6-5 with TRBJ2-5, with TRBD2 as a possible D gene (6 bases). Germline V CDR1 and CDR2: MNHEY, SVGAGI. With 7 bases removed from V and 2 bases from J, the gap between germline ends came to 17 bases. The CDR3 contains 15 residues.

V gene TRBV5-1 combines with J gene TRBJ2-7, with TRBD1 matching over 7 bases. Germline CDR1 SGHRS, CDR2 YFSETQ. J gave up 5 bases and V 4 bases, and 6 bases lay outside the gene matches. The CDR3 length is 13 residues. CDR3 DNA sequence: TGCGCCAGCAGCCCCGACAGGGTCCACGAGCAGTACTTC. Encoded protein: CASSPDRVHEQYF.

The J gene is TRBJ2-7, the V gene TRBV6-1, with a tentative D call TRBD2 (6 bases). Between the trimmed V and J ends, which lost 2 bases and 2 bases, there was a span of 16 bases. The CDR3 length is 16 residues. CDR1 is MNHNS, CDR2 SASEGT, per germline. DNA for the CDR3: TGTGCCAGCAGTGAAATATCTAGCGTTAGGGCCTACGAGCAGTACTTC. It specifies CASSEISSVRAYEQYF.

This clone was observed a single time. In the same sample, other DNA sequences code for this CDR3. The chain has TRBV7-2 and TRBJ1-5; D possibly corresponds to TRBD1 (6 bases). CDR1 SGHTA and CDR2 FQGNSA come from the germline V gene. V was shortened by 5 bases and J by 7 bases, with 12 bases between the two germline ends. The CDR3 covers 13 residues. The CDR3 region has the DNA TGTGCCAGCAGCCTGGACAGTAACCAGCCCCAGCATTTT. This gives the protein CASSLDSNQPQHF. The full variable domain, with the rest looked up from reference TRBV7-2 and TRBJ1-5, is GAGVSQSPSNKVTEKGKDVELRCDPISGHTALYWYRQSLGQGLEFLIYFQGNSAPDKSGLPSDRFSAERTGGSVSTLTIQRTQQEDSAVYLCASSLDSNQPQHFGDGTRLSIL.

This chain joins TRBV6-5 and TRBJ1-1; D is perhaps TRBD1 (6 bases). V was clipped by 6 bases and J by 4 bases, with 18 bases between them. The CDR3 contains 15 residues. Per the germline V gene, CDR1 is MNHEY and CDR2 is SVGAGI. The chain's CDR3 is CASRNGGAGGTEAFF. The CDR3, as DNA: TGTGCCAGCAGAAACGGGGGGGCTGGGGGCACTGAAGCTTTCTTT.

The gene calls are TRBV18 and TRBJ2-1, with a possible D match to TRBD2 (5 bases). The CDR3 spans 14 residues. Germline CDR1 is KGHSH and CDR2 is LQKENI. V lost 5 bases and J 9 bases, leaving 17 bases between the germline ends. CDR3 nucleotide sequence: TGTGCCAGCTCATCCTCCATATTCGAGGGTGAGCAGTTCTTC. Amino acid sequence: CASSSSIFEGEQFF.